Listed here are 6 T cell receptor beta chains from one sample, sequenced in a study of response to subunit inactivated influenza vaccine. TCRdb reprocessed the RT-PCR reads with MiXCR, giving one entry per CDR3 protein. The repertoire holds almost 600,000 distinct CDR3 sequences, about 14% seen once, with 11% in the top ten. The source was PBMCs from blood, collected 11 to 12 days after vaccination. The receptors originated from a man aged 50-60 years who received an inactivated influenza vaccine.

This clonotype was seen a few times. V is TRBV6-1 and J is TRBJ1-2, with 12 bases identical to TRBD1. The germline gives CDR1 MNHNS, CDR2 SASEGT. The CDR3 is 17 residues long. Trimming removed 6 bases from V and 7 bases from J; junction bases left unmatched: 15. The CDR3 reads CASSPLGQGAFYGGYTF. In DNA, the CDR3 is TGTGCCAGCAGCCCCCTGGGACAGGGGGCGTTTTACGGTGGCTACACCTTC.

V usage is TRBV11-1 and J usage is TRBJ2-5; 7 bases are shared with TRBD2. Germline CDR1 reads SGHAT; CDR2 reads FQDESV (reference sequence). V was pared by 1 base and J by 2 bases, with 13 bases of the junction left unmatched. There are 18 residues in the CDR3. The CDR3 DNA is TGTGCCAGCAGCTTAGAGGGACTAACACATACTACTCAAGAGACCCAGTACTTC. Residues: CASSLEGLTHTTQETQYF. Using reference TRBV11-1 and TRBJ2-5 for the parts outside the CDR3, the full variable domain is EAEVAQSPRYKITEKSQAVAFWCDPISGHATLYWYRQILGQGPELLVQFQDESVVDDSQLPKDRFSAERLKGVDSTLKIQPAELGDSAMYLCASSLEGLTHTTQETQYFGPGTRLLVL.

In the case of this clonotype: A junction end diverges from the germline sequence, so it may reflect a read error. This chain connects TRBV4-1 to TRBJ2-1, with TRBD1 identical over 11 bases. The germline V gene has CDR1 MGHRA and CDR2 YSYEKL. The CDR3 covers 15 residues. The CDR3 nucleotides are TGCGCCAGCAGACCGGACAGGGGGCTAGAGGGAGAGCAGTCCTTC. Amino acids: CASRPDRGLEGEQSF.

The chain couples TRBV12-3 or TRBV12-4 to TRBJ2-3; D may be TRBD1 (6 bases). Trimming stripped 3 bases from V and 4 bases from J, with 20 bases between. The CDR3 extends over 17 amino acids. This chain's CDR3 is CASSFTPGVLLADTQYF. The CDR3 DNA reads as TGTGCCAGCAGTTTCACACCAGGGGTATTGCTCGCAGATACGCAGTATTTT.

This clonotype was picked up a small number of times. V and J are TRBV20-1 and TRBJ2-1; D ambiguous. This CDR3 spans 12 amino acids. V lost 7 bases and J lost 5, with 12 bases in between. The germline gives CDR1 DFQATT, CDR2 SNEGSKA (reference sequence). CDR3 nucleotide sequence: TGCAGTGGGGAAGGTTTCGACAATGAGCAGTTCTTC. This encodes CSGEGFDNEQFF.

This rearrangement joins TRBV9 to TRBJ2-1, with D perhaps TRBD1 or TRBD2 (5 bases each). Trimming cost V 2 bases and J 0 bases, with 9 bases left between them. CDR1 and CDR2 from the germline V gene are SGDLS and YYNGEE. This CDR3 region has 15 residues. This chain's CDR3 is CASSVGESSYNEQFF. The CDR3 DNA sequence: TGTGCCAGCAGCGTGGGGGAGAGCTCCTACAATGAGCAGTTCTTC.